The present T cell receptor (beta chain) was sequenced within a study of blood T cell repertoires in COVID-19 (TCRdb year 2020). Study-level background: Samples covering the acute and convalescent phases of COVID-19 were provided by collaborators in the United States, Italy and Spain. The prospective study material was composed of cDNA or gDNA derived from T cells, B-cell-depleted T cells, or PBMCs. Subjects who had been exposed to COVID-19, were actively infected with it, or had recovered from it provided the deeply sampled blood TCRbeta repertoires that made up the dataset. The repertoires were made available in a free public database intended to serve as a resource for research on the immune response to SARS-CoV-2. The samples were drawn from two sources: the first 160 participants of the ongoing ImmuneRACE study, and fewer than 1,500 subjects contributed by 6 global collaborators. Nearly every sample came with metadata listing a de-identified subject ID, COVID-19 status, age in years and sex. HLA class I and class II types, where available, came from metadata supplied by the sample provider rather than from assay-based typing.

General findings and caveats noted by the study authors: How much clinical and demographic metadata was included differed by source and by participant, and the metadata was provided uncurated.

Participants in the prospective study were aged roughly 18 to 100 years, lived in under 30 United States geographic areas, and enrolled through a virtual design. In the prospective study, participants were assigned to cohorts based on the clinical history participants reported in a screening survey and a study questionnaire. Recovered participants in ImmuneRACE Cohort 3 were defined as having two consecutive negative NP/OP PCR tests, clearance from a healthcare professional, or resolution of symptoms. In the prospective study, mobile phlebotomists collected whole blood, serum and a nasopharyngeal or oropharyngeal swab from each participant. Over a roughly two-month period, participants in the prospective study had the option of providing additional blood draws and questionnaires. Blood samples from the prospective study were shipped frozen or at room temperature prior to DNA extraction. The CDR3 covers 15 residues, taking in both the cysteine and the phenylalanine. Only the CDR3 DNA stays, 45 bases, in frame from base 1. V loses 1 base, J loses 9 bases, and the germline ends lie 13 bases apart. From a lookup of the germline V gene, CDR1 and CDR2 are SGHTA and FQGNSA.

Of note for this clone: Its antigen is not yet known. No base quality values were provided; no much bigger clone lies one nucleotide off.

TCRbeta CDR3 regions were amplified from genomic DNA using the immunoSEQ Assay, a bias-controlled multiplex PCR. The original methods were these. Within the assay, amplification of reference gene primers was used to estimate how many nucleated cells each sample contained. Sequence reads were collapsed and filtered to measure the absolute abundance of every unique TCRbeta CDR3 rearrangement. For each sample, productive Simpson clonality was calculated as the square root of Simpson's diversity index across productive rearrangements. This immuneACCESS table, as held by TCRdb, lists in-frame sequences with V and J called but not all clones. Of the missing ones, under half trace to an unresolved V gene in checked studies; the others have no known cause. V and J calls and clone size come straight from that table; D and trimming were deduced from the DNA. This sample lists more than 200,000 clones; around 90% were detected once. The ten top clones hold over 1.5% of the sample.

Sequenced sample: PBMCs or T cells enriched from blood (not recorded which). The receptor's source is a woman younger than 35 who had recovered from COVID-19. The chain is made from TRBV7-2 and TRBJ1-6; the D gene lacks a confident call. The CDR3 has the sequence CASSLDRGYASPLHF. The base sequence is TGTGCCAGCAGCTTAGACAGAGGGTATGCTTCACCCCTCCACTTT.